Listed below are T cell receptor beta chains from one sample, sequenced in a study of PD-1 blockade in classical Hodgkin lymphoma. Sequenced by immunoSEQ multiplex PCR; TCRdb stores in-frame clones only, minus some. The sample shows 80,000 to 100,000 clones, approximately 92% of them seen only once. The sample here was peripheral blood mononuclear cells (PBMCs), taken at baseline. These receptors originate from a human donor with classical Hodgkin lymphoma. CDR3s include the opening cysteine and the closing phenylalanine or tryptophan.

J	V	CDR3
TRBJ2-3	TRBV29-1	CSVQSGRESTDTQYF
TRBJ1-1	TRBV10-3	CAISQMTGANTEAFF
TRBJ2-7	TRBV7-8	CASSRVGQGKYEQYF
TRBJ1-5	TRBV28	CASSFGTRHLGGNQPQHF
TRBJ2-1	TRBV28	CASRSRGSNEQFF
TRBJ2-7	TRBV2	CASSERGGSYYEQYF
TRBJ2-7	TRBV28	CASRAGTGSSYEQYF
TRBJ2-5	TRBV19	CASSGRGETQYF
TRBJ2-7	TRBV2	CASRNRDRGEQYF
TRBJ2-3	TRBV30	CASGQISTDTQYF
TRBJ1-5	TRBV27	CASRLHGNQPQHF
TRBJ2-2	TRBV9	CASSVALTGELFF
TRBJ2-7	TRBV28	CATQDRATYEQYF
TRBJ1-2	TRBV10-3	CAIVAGQGYGYTF
TRBJ2-5	TRBV4-2	CASSQDGSLQETQYF
TRBJ2-7	TRBV7-9	CASSSDPLGQYF
TRBJ2-7	TRBV30	CAWGSGGTYEQYF
TRBJ2-3	TRBV5-1	CASSLASVITDTQYF
TRBJ1-4	TRBV19	CASSTVREKLFF
TRBJ1-2	TRBV13	CASSLADSPFYGYTF
TRBJ2-1	TRBV10-2	CASSERGGPGQGRSEQFF
TRBJ1-2	TRBV6-1	CASRTTGIANYGYTF
TRBJ2-3	TRBV11-2	CASSGDRALNTQYF
TRBJ1-1	TRBV30	CAWRPGRGTGGRTVNTEAFF
TRBJ2-7	TRBV10-2	CASRVGGASYEQYF
TRBJ2-2	TRBV30	CAWNMWPRSFTGELFF
TRBJ2-5	TRBV2	CASSDRGETQYF
TRBJ1-4	TRBV18	CASSTQGPTNEKLFF
TRBJ2-5	TRBV10-1	CASSETGRETQYF
TRBJ2-5	TRBV6-5	CASSYGLAQYF
TRBJ2-5	TRBV7-9	CASSETGGLKTQYF
TRBJ2-7	TRBV19	CASRYGVQYHEQYF
TRBJ2-7	TRBV14	CASSQDFLDRGVYEQYF
TRBJ2-3	TRBV10-3	CAISESLLRATDTQYF
TRBJ1-2	TRBV5-1	CASSLLGQPDYGYTF
TRBJ2-3	TRBV4-1	CASSQGLAGITDTQYF
TRBJ1-2	TRBV27	CASSLYPQGNGGYTF
TRBJ1-2	TRBV21-1	CASSKANGDRGYGYTF
TRBJ2-5	TRBV4-2	CASSQAGGSQETQYF
TRBJ2-7	TRBV28	CASSLYRDEQYF
TRBJ2-2	TRBV27	CASSHIQGGRNTGELFF
TRBJ1-4	TRBV27	CASRRQGAGGTNEKLFF
TRBJ1-5	TRBV13	CASSLVGQPQHF
TRBJ1-2	TRBV19	CASSSIYGYTF
TRBJ1-3	TRBV6-1	CASSEMGQGMYF